This T cell receptor (beta chain) is from a study of blood T cells in healthy people across ages. The germline V gene has CDR1 MDHEN and CDR2 SYDVKM. With V trimmed by 8 bases and J by 7 bases, 6 bases remained unmatched. The CDR3 contains 13 residues. Through a sample-barcoded 5' primer and a J-beta primer mix, a second PCR was run for about 6 to 12 cycles. TCRdb ran MiXCR on the 5' RACE reads and lists one entry per CDR3 protein. The sample lists hundreds of thousands of distinct CDR3 sequences, about 26% occurring once. These sequences were also reported in another study, on T cells of mothers and their children.

This chain connects TRBV28 to TRBJ2-5; 11 positions match TRBD2. This sequence originates from a boy younger than 18 in good health. Sample: blood. The CDR3 nucleotides are TGTGCCAGCGTAGCGGGGGGGAGTGGGACCCAGTACTTC. Residues: CASVAGGSGTQYF. Combining the CDR3 with reference TRBV28 and TRBJ2-5 gives the whole variable domain DVKVTQSSRYLVKRTGEKVFLECVQDMDHENMFWYRQDPGLGLRLIYFSYDVKMKEKGDIPEGYSVSREKKERFSLILESASTNQTSMYLCASVAGGSGTQYFGPGTRLLVL.